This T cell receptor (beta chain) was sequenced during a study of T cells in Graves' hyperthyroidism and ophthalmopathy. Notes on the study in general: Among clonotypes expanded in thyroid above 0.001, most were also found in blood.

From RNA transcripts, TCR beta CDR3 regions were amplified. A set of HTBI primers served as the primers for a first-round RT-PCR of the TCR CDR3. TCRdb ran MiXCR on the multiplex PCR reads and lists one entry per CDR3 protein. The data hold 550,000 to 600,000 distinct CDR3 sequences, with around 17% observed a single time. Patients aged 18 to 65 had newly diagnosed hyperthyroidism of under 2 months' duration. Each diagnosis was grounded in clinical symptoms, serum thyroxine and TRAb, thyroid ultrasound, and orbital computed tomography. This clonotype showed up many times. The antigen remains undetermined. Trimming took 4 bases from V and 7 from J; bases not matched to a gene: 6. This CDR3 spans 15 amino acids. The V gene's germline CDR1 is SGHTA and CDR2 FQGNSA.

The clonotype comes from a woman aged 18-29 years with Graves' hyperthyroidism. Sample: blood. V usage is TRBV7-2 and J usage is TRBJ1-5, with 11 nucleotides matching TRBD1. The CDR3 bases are TGTGCCAGCAGCTACGGACAGGGGGCAGGACAGCCCCAGCATTTT. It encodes CASSYGQGAGQPQHF.